A single sample is the source of the 10 T cell receptor beta chains below, sequenced in a study of blood T cell repertoires in COVID-19. TCRdb's copy holds only in-frame clones and misses some; the assay was immunoSEQ multiplex PCR. Of under 450,000 clones listed, about 86% are singletons. Sample: peripheral blood. Source of these receptors: an older woman with COVID-19, enrolled during active disease.

This clone was counted a single time. Here the CDR3 DNA reads TGTGCCATCAGCCTGAACAGGGATCATAGCAATCAGCCCCAGCATTTT. Its protein product is CAISLNRDHSNQPQHF. The chain recombines TRBV10-3 with TRBJ1-5; perhaps TRBD1 as D (6 bases). The CDR3 is 16 amino acids. V was clipped by 6 bases and J by 0 bases, with 15 bases between them. Germline V gene lookup returns CDR1 ENHRY and CDR2 SYGVKD.

The V gene is TRBV30, the J gene TRBJ1-6, with TRBD1 as a possible D gene (6 bases). From germline, CDR1 is GTSNPN and CDR2 SVGIG (reference sequence). This CDR3 contains 13 residues. Trimming shortened V by 5 bases and J by 8 bases, and 13 bases separated the two germline ends. CDR3 amino acids: CAWGRGGDSPLHF. CDR3 nucleotide sequence: TGTGCCTGGGGACGAGGGGGGGATTCACCCCTCCACTTT.

A few counts support this clone. The chain uses TRBV19 and TRBJ2-5; D ambiguous. The germline gives CDR1 LNHDA, CDR2 SQIVND (reference sequence). The CDR3 contains 15 residues. V lost 4 bases and J lost 3, with 15 bases in between. CDR3 nucleotides: TGTGCCAGTAGTAGGTGGAGAGCAAACGAAGAGACCCAGTACTTC. The encoded protein is CASSRWRANEETQYF.

The chain is built from TRBV11-3 and TRBJ2-3, with TRBD2 matching over 9 bases. The CDR3 contains 15 residues. Per the germline V gene, CDR1 is SGHNT and CDR2 is YENEEA. J lost 5 bases, V lost 3 bases, and 6 bases had no gene match. CDR3 region: CASSFQAGGGDTQYF. The CDR3 DNA is TGTGCCAGCAGCTTCCAAGCGGGGGGAGGAGATACGCAGTATTTT. The whole variable domain, remainder taken from reference TRBV11-3 and TRBJ2-3, is EAGVVQSPRYKIIEKKQPVAFWCNPISGHNTLYWYLQNLGQGPELLIRYENEEAVDDSQLPKDRFSAERLKGVDSTLKIQPAELGDSAVYLCASSFQAGGGDTQYFGPGTRLTVL.

The chain carries TRBV30 and TRBJ1-5, with 8 bases lining up with TRBD1. Germline trimming cut 3 bases from V and 6 bases from J; bases unmatched to any gene: 10. The germline CDR1 and CDR2 sequences are GTSNPN and SVGIG (reference sequence). The CDR3 is 15 amino acids. The CDR3 coding sequence is TGTGCCTGGAGCCGCGTGCCAGGGGGCAGTCAGCCCCAGCATTTT. It specifies CAWSRVPGGSQPQHF.

The chain employs TRBV30 and TRBJ2-1; TRBD2 might be the D (6 bases). V was trimmed by 4 bases and J by 0 bases, leaving 16 bases between them. Germline CDR1 is GTSNPN and CDR2 is SVGIG (reference sequence). The CDR3 has 16 amino acids. CDR3: CAWKTSGSSSYNEQFF. DNA of the CDR3: TGTGCCTGGAAAACGAGCGGGTCGAGCTCCTACAATGAGCAGTTCTTC.

The rearrangement links TRBV4-1 to TRBJ1-5, with D unclear. Germline V gene lookup returns CDR1 MGHRA and CDR2 YSYEKL. V was clipped by 1 base and J by 0 bases, with 10 bases between them. The CDR3 runs 16 residues. The CDR3 bases are TGCGCCAGCAGCCAAGGGCAGACTTATAGCAATCAGCCCCAGCATTTT. The encoded protein is CASSQGQTYSNQPQHF.

The gene calls are TRBV5-6 and TRBJ2-5, with a tentative D call TRBD2 (7 bases). Germline CDR1 is SGHDT and CDR2 is YYEEEE. This CDR3 comprises 13 residues. Trimming took off 3 bases at V and 5 bases at J, with 11 bases between the two ends. This chain's CDR3 is CASSYRGAETQYF. CDR3 in DNA: TGTGCCAGCAGCTACCGGGGGGCGGAGACCCAGTACTTC.

The V gene is TRBV25-1, the J gene TRBJ2-5; D is ambiguous. Germline V gives CDR1 MGHDK, CDR2 SYGVNS. The CDR3 runs to 13 residues. The V and J ends lost 4 bases and 4 bases respectively, with 10 bases between them. The CDR3, as DNA: TGTGCCAGCAGTGGTCGCGCCTTAGAGACCCAGTACTTC. Translating it yields CASSGRALETQYF.

This sequence joins TRBV10-3 and TRBJ2-2, with D perhaps TRBD1 (5 bases). Deletions cut 7 bases from V and 10 bases from J, with 19 bases between. Germline-derived CDR1 and CDR2 are ENHRY and SYGVKD. The CDR3 loop spans 14 amino acids. For the CDR3, the DNA is TGTGCCATCAAGGGGATCGGGCCCGCTCCGGAGCTGTTTTTT. As protein: CAIKGIGPAPELFF.